This T cell receptor (beta chain) was sequenced during a study of identical twins. Study results and caveats: Models underestimated TCR alpha sharing (out-of-frame) in monozygotic twins. In drawing conclusions, the study used cross-sectional statistical analysis and did not follow the same donors.

As regards this clonotype: The antigen is unknown.

Deletions cut 3 bases from V and 3 bases from J, with 17 bases between. Germline V lookup: CDR1 DFQATT, CDR2 SNEGSKA (reference sequence). The CDR3 has 15 amino acids. A universal primer site arose from template switching, and cDNA bore unique molecular identifiers. TCRdb passed the 5' RACE reads through MiXCR, listing each CDR3 protein once. The profile shows roughly 1,500,000 distinct CDR3 sequences, roughly 35% of them singletons. V usage is TRBV20-1 and J usage is TRBJ1-2; TRBD1 is a possible D gene (5 bases). Sequenced: cord blood. This TCR was recovered from a newborn girl in good health. CDR3 protein: CSASHGHPGDYGYTF. CDR3 nucleotide sequence: TGCAGTGCTAGTCACGGACACCCTGGGGACTATGGCTACACCTTC.